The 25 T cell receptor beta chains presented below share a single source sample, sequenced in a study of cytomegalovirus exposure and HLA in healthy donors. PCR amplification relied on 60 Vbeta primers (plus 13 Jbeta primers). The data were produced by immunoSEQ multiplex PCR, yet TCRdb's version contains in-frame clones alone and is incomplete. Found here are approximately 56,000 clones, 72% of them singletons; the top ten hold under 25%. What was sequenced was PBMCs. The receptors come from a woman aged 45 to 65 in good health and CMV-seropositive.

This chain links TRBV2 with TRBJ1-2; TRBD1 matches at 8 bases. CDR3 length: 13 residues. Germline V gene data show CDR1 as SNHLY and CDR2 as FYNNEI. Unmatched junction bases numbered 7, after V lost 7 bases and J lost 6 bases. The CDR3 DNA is TGTGCCAGCAATCAACAGGGGGTCGATGGCTACACCTTC. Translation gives CASNQQGVDGYTF.

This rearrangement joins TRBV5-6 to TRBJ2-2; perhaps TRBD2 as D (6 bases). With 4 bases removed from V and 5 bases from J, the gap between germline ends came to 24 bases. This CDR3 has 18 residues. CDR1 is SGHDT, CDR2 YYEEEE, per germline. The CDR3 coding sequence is TGTGCCAGCAGCCCCGACCGCGGGAATATCGGTAGTACCGGGGAGCTGTTTTTT. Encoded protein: CASSPDRGNIGSTGELFF.

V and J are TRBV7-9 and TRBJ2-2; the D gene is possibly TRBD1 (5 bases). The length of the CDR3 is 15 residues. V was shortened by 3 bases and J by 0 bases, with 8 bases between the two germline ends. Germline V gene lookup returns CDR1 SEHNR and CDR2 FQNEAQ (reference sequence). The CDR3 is CASSLSGSNTGELFF. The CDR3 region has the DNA TGTGCCAGCAGCTTGTCAGGGTCGAACACCGGGGAGCTGTTTTTT.

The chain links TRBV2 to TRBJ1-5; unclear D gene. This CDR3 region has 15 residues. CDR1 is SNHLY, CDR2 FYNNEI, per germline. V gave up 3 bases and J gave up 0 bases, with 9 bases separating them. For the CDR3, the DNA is TGTGCCAGCAGTGACGTGTCGTATAGCAATCAGCCCCAGCATTTT. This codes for CASSDVSYSNQPQHF.

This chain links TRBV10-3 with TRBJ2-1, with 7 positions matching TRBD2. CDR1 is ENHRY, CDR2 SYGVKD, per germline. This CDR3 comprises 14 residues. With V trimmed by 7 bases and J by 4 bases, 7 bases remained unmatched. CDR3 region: CAIMAGEVYNEQFF. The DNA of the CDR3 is TGTGCCATCATGGCGGGAGAGGTTTACAATGAGCAGTTCTTC.

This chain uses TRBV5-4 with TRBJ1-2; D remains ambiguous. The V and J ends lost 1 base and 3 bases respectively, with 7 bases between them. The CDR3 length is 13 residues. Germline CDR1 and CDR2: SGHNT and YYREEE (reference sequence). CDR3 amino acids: CASSLTVYYGYTF. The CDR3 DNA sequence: TGTGCCAGCAGCTTGACAGTCTACTATGGCTACACCTTC.

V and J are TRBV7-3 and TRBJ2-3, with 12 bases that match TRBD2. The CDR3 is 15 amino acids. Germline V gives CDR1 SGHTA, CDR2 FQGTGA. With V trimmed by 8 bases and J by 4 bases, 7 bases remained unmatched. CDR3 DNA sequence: TGTGCCAGCGGCCCTAGCGGGGGGGCCGCAGATACGCAGTATTTT. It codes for CASGPSGGAADTQYF.

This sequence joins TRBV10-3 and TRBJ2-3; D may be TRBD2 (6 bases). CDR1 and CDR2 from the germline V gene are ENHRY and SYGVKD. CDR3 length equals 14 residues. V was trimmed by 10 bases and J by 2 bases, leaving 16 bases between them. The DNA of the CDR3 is TGTGCCACTCTTAGGGAGGACTCCACAGATACGCAGTATTTT. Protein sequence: CATLREDSTDTQYF.

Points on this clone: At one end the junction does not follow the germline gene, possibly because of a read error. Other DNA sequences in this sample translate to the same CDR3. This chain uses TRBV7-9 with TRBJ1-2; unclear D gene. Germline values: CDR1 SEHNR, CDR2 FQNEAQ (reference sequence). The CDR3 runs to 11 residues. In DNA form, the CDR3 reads TGCGCCAGCAGCCCAGGCTATGGCTACACCTTC. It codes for CASSPGYGYTF.

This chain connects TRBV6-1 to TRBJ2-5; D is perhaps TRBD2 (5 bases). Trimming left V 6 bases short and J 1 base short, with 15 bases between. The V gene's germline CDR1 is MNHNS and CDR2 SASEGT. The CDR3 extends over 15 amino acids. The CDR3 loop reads CASSARRAVQETQYF. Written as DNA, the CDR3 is TGTGCCAGCAGCGCCCGGCGGGCAGTCCAAGAGACCCAGTACTTC.

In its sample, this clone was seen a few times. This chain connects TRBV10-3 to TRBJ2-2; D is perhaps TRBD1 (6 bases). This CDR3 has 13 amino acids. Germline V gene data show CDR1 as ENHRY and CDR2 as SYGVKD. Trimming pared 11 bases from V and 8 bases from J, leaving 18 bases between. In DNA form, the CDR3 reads TGTGCCTTTTCTCCTACAGGGATAGGGGAGCTGTTTTTT. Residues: CAFSPTGIGELFF.

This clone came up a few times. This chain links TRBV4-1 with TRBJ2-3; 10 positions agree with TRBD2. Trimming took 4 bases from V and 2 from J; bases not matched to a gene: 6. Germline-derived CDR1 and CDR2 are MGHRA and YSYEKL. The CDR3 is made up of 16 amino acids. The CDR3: CASSPSLAGATDTQYF. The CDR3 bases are TGCGCCAGCAGCCCTAGCCTAGCGGGGGCCACAGATACGCAGTATTTT.

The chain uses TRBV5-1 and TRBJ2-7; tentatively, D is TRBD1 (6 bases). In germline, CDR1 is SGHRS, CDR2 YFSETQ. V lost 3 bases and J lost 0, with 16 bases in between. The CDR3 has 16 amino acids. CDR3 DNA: TGCGCCAGCAGCTATGATCCGGGACACAGCTCCTACGAGCAGTACTTC. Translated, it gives CASSYDPGHSSYEQYF. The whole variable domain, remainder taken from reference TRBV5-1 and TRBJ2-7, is KAGVTQTPRYLIKTRGQQVTLSCSPISGHRSVSWYQQTPGQGLQFLFEYFSETQRNKGNFPGRFSGRQFSNSRSEMNVSTLELGDSALYLCASSYDPGHSSYEQYFGPGTRLTVT.

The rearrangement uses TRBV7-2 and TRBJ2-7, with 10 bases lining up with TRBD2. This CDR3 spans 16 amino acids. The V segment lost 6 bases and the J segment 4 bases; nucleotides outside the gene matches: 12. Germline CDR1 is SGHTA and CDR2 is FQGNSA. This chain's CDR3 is CASRYLSGTSVYEQYF. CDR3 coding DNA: TGTGCCAGCAGGTATCTTTCCGGGACTAGCGTTTACGAGCAGTACTTC.

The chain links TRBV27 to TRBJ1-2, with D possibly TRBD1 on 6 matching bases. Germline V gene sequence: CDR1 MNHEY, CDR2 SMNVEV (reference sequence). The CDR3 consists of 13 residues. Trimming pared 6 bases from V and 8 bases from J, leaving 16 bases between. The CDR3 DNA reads TGTGCCAGCAGGTCTACGGGGGGCTTGGGCTACACCTTC. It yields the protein CASRSTGGLGYTF.

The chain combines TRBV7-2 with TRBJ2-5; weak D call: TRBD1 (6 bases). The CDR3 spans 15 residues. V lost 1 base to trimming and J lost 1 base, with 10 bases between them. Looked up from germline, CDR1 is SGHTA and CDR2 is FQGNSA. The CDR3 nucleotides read TGTGCCAGCAGCTTAGGTGGGGACACCCAAGAGACCCAGTACTTC. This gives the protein CASSLGGDTQETQYF.

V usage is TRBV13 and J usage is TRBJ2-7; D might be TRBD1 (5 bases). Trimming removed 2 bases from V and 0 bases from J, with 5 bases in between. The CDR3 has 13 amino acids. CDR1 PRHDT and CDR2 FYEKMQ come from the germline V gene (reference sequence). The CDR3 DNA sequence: TGTGCCAGCAGCTTAAGGGGCTCCTACGAGCAGTACTTC. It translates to CASSLRGSYEQYF.

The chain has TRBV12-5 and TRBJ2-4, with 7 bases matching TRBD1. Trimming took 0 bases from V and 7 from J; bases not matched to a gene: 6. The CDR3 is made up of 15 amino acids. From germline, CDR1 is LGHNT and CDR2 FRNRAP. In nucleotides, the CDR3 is TGTGCTAGTGGTTTGGTACTCGACAGGGAGAACATTCAGTACTTC. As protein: CASGLVLDRENIQYF.

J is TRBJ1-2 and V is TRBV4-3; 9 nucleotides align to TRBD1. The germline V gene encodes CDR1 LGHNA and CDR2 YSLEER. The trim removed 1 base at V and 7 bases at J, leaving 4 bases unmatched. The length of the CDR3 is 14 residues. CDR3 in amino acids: CASSQGTGAFGYTF. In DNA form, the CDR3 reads TGCGCCAGCAGCCAAGGGACAGGGGCCTTTGGCTACACCTTC.

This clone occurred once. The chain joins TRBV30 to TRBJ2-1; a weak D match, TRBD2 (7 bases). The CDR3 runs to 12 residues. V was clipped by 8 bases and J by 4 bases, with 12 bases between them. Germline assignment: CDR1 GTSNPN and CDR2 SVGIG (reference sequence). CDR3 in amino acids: CAGGGAYNEQFF. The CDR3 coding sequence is TGTGCCGGAGGGGGGGCTTACAATGAGCAGTTCTTC.

CDR3 DNA sequence: TGTGCCAGCAGCACAAACACGGTCGACACCATACCTAACTATGGCTACACCTTC. Encoded protein: CASSTNTVDTIPNYGYTF. J is TRBJ1-2 and V is TRBV7-9; D gene uncertain. V lost 5 bases, J lost 0 bases, and 22 bases lay in between. The V gene's germline CDR1 is SEHNR and CDR2 FQNEAQ (reference sequence). The CDR3 totals 18 residues.

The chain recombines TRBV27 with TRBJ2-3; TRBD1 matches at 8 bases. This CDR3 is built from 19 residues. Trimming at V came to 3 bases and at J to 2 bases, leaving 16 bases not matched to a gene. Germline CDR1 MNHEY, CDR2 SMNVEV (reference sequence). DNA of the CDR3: TGTGCCAGCAGTTTCTCCAGGGGCGGTGGACAGGGTTTCACAGATACGCAGTATTTT. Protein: CASSFSRGGGQGFTDTQYF.

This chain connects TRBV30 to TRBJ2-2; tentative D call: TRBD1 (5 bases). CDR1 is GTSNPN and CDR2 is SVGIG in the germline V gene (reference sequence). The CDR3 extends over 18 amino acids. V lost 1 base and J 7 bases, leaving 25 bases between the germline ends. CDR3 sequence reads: CAWSGSPNRRQGDGELFF. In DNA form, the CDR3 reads TGTGCCTGGAGTGGTAGCCCGAACAGGCGGCAAGGGGACGGGGAGCTGTTTTTT.

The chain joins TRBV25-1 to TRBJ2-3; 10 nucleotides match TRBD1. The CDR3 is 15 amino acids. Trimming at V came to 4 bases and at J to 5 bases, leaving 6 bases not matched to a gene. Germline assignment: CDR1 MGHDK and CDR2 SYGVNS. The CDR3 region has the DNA TGTGCCAGCAGTGCCTGGACAGGGGGTGAAGATACGCAGTATTTT. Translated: CASSAWTGGEDTQYF.

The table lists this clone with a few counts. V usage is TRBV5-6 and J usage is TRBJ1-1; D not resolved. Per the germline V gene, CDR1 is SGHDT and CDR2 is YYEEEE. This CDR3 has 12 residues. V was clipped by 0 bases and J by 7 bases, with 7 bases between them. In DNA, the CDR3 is TGTGCCAGCAGCTTGGCCGCAGGTGAAGCTTTCTTT. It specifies CASSLAAGEAFF.